This entry lists 12 T cell receptor beta chains sequenced from one sample in a study of beta chain features in type 1 diabetes. Broader study findings: Moderate yet significant TCRB CDR3 shortening was seen in Type 1 diabetes patients in all four CD4+ subsets.

Expressed TCRB transcripts got sequenced, as all isolated RNA was reverse transcribed. Repertoires were generated with immunoSEQ multiplex PCR, while TCRdb's copy carries only in-frame clones and drops some. The sample yields roughly 400,000 clones, 8.5% to 10% seen once. Antigens for these TCRs are unknown. The sequencing sample was made of central memory CD4+ T cells from blood. The receptors derive from a man in his thirties or forties with type 1 diabetes.

This clone was observed many times. The chain has TRBV11-2 and TRBJ2-3; no definite D call. The germline CDR1 and CDR2 sequences are SGHAT and FQNNGV. The V and J ends lost 4 bases and 4 bases respectively, with 12 bases between them. This CDR3 is 14 amino acids long. Written as DNA, the CDR3 is TGTGCCAGCAGCTCCCGTCCGGTTCCAGATACGCAGTATTTT. It translates to CASSSRPVPDTQYF.

A few counts support this clone. This sequence joins TRBV28 and TRBJ1-1, with TRBD1 identical over 10 bases. Looked up from germline, CDR1 is MDHEN and CDR2 is SYDVKM. The V segment lost 3 bases and the J segment 5 bases; nucleotides outside the gene matches: 6. This CDR3 comprises 15 residues. CDR3 residues: CASSFGTGVRTEAFF. CDR3 sequence (DNA): TGTGCCAGCAGTTTTGGGACAGGGGTTCGGACTGAAGCTTTCTTT. Using reference TRBV28 and TRBJ1-1 for the parts outside the CDR3, the full variable domain is DVKVTQSSRYLVKRTGEKVFLECVQDMDHENMFWYRQDPGLGLRLIYFSYDVKMKEKGDIPEGYSVSREKKERFSLILESASTNQTSMYLCASSFGTGVRTEAFFGQGTRLTVV.

This clone appeared a few times. The rearrangement joins TRBV18 to TRBJ1-1; D is ambiguous. Trimming pared 3 bases from V and 6 bases from J, leaving 11 bases between. CDR1 is KGHSH and CDR2 is LQKENI in the germline V gene. The CDR3 consists of 13 residues. Written as DNA, the CDR3 is TGTGCCAGCTCACCGAGGCAGGAAGCTGAAGCTTTCTTT. This translates into CASSPRQEAEAFF.

V usage is TRBV10-3 and J usage is TRBJ1-5; no clear D gene. V was shortened by 4 bases and J by 4 bases, with 11 bases between the two germline ends. The CDR3 is made up of 14 amino acids. In germline, CDR1 is ENHRY, CDR2 SYGVKD. CDR3 sequence: CAISVGQLNQPQHF. CDR3 nucleotide sequence: TGTGCCATCAGTGTAGGGCAGTTAAATCAGCCCCAGCATTTT.

The sample holds a few counts of this clone. The chain joins TRBV2 to TRBJ2-1; TRBD1 is a possible D gene (6 bases). Germline CDR1 and CDR2: SNHLY and FYNNEI. Trimming removed 4 bases at V and 5 bases at J, with 9 bases between. This CDR3 is 13 amino acids long. The CDR3: CASSAQGHNEQFF. CDR3 nucleotide sequence: TGTGCCAGCAGTGCCCAGGGGCACAATGAGCAGTTCTTC.

This chain uses TRBV27 with TRBJ2-3; 11 nucleotides agree with TRBD2. The CDR3 is made up of 18 amino acids. From germline, CDR1 is MNHEY and CDR2 SMNVEV (reference sequence). The V segment lost 5 bases and the J segment 5 bases; nucleotides outside the gene matches: 15. In nucleotides, the CDR3 is TGTGCCAGCAGTACCTCATGGCTAGCGGGAGGTGATAGAGATACGCAGTATTTT. It yields the protein CASSTSWLAGGDRDTQYF.

This chain connects TRBV7-3 to TRBJ1-2, with TRBD1 matching 8 bases. Germline V lookup: CDR1 SGHTA, CDR2 FQGTGA. The trim removed 6 bases at V and 6 bases at J, leaving 12 bases unmatched. The CDR3 loop spans 15 amino acids. CDR3: CASSPDRGKRDGYTF. The CDR3 nucleotides are TGTGCCAGCAGTCCAGACAGGGGAAAACGCGATGGCTACACCTTC.

J is TRBJ2-7 and V is TRBV28; a weak D match, TRBD1 (5 bases). V lost 6 bases and J 3 bases, leaving 12 bases between the germline ends. The CDR3 runs to 13 residues. Germline-derived CDR1 and CDR2 are MDHEN and SYDVKM. CDR3 residues: CASRDSQFYEQYF. The CDR3 DNA sequence: TGTGCCAGCAGAGACAGTCAATTCTACGAGCAGTACTTC.

This chain joins TRBV12-5 and TRBJ1-1; D might be TRBD1 (5 bases). From germline, CDR1 is LGHNT and CDR2 FRNRAP. V lost 5 bases and J lost 10, with 17 bases in between. CDR3 length: 13 residues. The DNA for the CDR3 is TGTGCTAGTGGTGCGCAGGGAGCGCTGGGAGCTTTCTTT. Its protein product is CASGAQGALGAFF.

The chain uses TRBV19 and TRBJ2-1; 9 bases align to TRBD1. This CDR3 contains 15 residues. CDR1 LNHDA and CDR2 SQIVND come from the germline V gene (reference sequence). The V and J ends lost 7 bases and 7 bases, in that order; junction bases with no gene match: 11. The CDR3 DNA sequence: TGTGCCAGTAAAGAGGCGGGACAGGGTATGAATGAGCAGTTCTTC. Translating it yields CASKEAGQGMNEQFF.

The rearrangement uses TRBV19 and TRBJ1-1; D not resolved. V was clipped by 2 bases and J by 4 bases, with 14 bases between them. The germline V gene has CDR1 LNHDA and CDR2 SQIVND (reference sequence). This CDR3 has 15 residues. CDR3 sequence reads: CASSIYEGIGTEAFF. Here the CDR3 DNA reads TGTGCCAGTAGTATATACGAGGGCATAGGCACTGAAGCTTTCTTT. Combining the CDR3 with reference TRBV19 and TRBJ1-1 gives the whole variable domain DGGITQSPKYLFRKEGQNVTLSCEQNLNHDAMYWYRQDPGQGLRLIYYSQIVNDFQKGDIAEGYSVSREKKESFPLTVTSAQKNPTAFYLCASSIYEGIGTEAFFGQGTRLTVV.

This clone was detected only a few times. The CDR3 DNA is TGCGCCAGCAGCTTAAGGGTGAACACTGAAGCTTTCTTT. It codes for CASSLRVNTEAFF. The rearrangement joins TRBV4-3 to TRBJ1-1; D is uncertain. Germline V gives CDR1 LGHNA, CDR2 YSLEER. Between the trimmed V and J ends, which lost 5 bases and 0 bases, there was a span of 7 bases. The CDR3 totals 13 residues.